This is a list of T cell receptor beta chains from one sample in a study of T cells in Graves' hyperthyroidism and ophthalmopathy. MiXCR was run by TCRdb on the multiplex PCR reads, yielding one entry per CDR3 protein. The data contain about 640,000 distinct CDR3 sequences, more than 12% of them singletons. The sequenced material came from blood. Source of these receptors: a woman in her forties or fifties with Graves' ophthalmopathy. The CDR3 runs from the conserved cysteine through the conserved F or W. A D gene is named only where the DNA matches it firmly. For some rows the clone size is stated as once, few or many, or as a class when expanded; others skip it.

>TRBV9|few|TRBJ1-2|NA
CASSGRTELYTF
TGTGCCAGCAGCGGCAGGACAGAGCTCTACACCTTC
>TRBV28|many|TRBJ2-5|NA
CASSVDTQETQYF
TGTGCCAGCAGTGTAGACACCCAAGAGACCCAGTACTTC
>TRBV10-2|NA|TRBJ2-5|NA
CASSEVGWGEETQYF
TGCGCCAGCAGTGAGGTTGGCTGGGGGGAAGAGACCCAGTACTTC
>TRBV14|many|TRBJ2-7|NA
CASSYTGPYSYEQYF
TGTGCCAGCAGCTATACGGGACCCTACTCCTACGAGCAGTACTTC
>TRBV12-3/TRBV12-4|many|TRBJ2-7|NA
CASRETGNPYEQYF
TGTGCCAGCAGGGAAACAGGGAATCCCTACGAGCAGTACTTC
>TRBV5-6|many|TRBJ1-2|NA
CASRSNPSSNYGYTF
TGTGCCAGCAGGTCCAACCCATCCTCTAACTATGGCTACACCTTC
>TRBV4-3|many|TRBJ2-7|TRBD2
CASSQMGGSYEQYF
TGCGCCAGCAGCCAAATGGGGGGGTCCTACGAGCAGTACTTC
>TRBV28|many|TRBJ2-7|TRBD2
CASKLAGEYYEQYF
TGTGCCAGCAAACTAGCGGGAGAGTACTACGAGCAGTACTTC
>TRBV27|few|TRBJ2-1|TRBD2
CASSFEYSGRSGEQFF
TGTGCCAGCAGTTTCGAGTATAGCGGGAGGTCGGGTGAGCAGTTCTTC
>TRBV28|many|TRBJ2-1|NA
CASSYRQTTYNEQFF
TGTGCCAGCAGCTATCGACAGACGACCTACAATGAGCAGTTCTTC
>TRBV9|many|TRBJ1-1|NA
CASSGQALLNTEAFF
TGTGCCAGCAGCGGACAGGCCCTTCTAAACACTGAAGCTTTCTTT
>TRBV2|few|TRBJ2-7|NA
CASSEIGSSTYEQYF
TGTGCCAGCAGTGAAATCGGCAGCAGTACCTACGAGCAGTACTTC
>TRBV28|many|TRBJ2-7|NA
CASRRPTERSSYEQYF
TGTGCCAGCAGGAGACCGACGGAGCGAAGCTCCTACGAGCAGTACTTC
>TRBV7-2|many|TRBJ1-2|TRBD1
CASSPRTGLYGYTF
TGTGCCAGCAGCCCAAGGACAGGCCTCTATGGCTACACCTTC
>TRBV30|many|TRBJ2-5|NA
CAWNYRGGETQYF
TGTGCCTGGAATTACAGGGGGGGAGAGACCCAGTACTTC
>TRBV5-1|many|TRBJ2-2|NA
CASSLVSPNTGELFF
TGCGCCAGCAGCTTGGTTAGTCCGAACACCGGGGAGCTGTTTTTT
>TRBV27|many|TRBJ1-1|TRBD1
CASSLFGTGTMNTEAFF
TGTGCCAGCAGTTTATTCGGGACAGGGACTATGAACACTGAAGCTTTCTTT
>TRBV19|few|TRBJ1-6|NA
CASSPTAGGNSPLHF
TGTGCCAGTAGTCCCACCGCCGGGGGAAATTCACCCCTCCACTTT
>TRBV20-1|many|TRBJ2-7|TRBD2
CSARAPPSGSGSYEQYF
TGCAGTGCTAGAGCGCCCCCGAGTGGTAGCGGGAGCTACGAGCAGTACTTC
>TRBV7-9|many|TRBJ2-1|TRBD2
CASSVQLAGVVGEQFF
TGTGCCAGCAGCGTCCAACTAGCGGGAGTGGTAGGTGAGCAGTTCTTC
>TRBV29-1|NA|TRBJ2-3|NA
CSDAGGGISTDTQYF
TGCAGCGATGCGGGTGGGGGGATTAGCACAGATACGCAGTATTTT
>TRBV30|few|TRBJ2-2|NA
CAWSGTDTGELFF
TGTGCCTGGAGCGGGACCGACACCGGGGAGCTGTTTTTT
>TRBV7-3|many|TRBJ1-1|NA
CASSRGPGLGEAFF
TGTGCCAGCAGCCGGGGACCGGGTTTAGGTGAAGCTTTCTTT
>TRBV9|many|TRBJ2-7|TRBD2
CASSVSSGTGEQYF
TGTGCCAGCAGCGTATCTAGCGGGACTGGTGAGCAGTACTTC
>TRBV18|many|TRBJ2-1|TRBD2
CASWGTRNGNEQFF
TGTGCCAGCTGGGGGACTAGAAATGGCAATGAGCAGTTCTTC
>TRBV9|few|TRBJ2-1|TRBD2
CASSGSWDEQFF
TGTGCCAGTAGCGGGAGTTGGGATGAGCAGTTCTTC
>TRBV7-9|few|TRBJ2-2|TRBD2
CASSLLLASGSTRTGELFF
TGTGCCAGCAGCTTACTTTTGGCTAGCGGGAGTACCCGGACCGGGGAGCTGTTTTTT
>TRBV27|NA|TRBJ2-5|NA
CARSYSGTQETQYF
TGTGCCCGCAGTTATTCCGGGACTCAAGAGACCCAGTACTTC
>TRBV18|NA|TRBJ1-6|NA
CASSLTHGDNPPLHF
TGTGCCAGCTCACTAACCCATGGGGATAATCCACCCCTCCACTTT
>TRBV7-2|many|TRBJ2-7|NA
CASSLPTSYEQYF
TGTGCCAGCAGCTTACCTACCTCCTACGAGCAGTACTTC